The sequence of this T cell receptor beta chain was determined in a study of Ad26.COV2.S vaccination and SARS-CoV-2 variants. A remark on this clone: Its matching antigen is unknown.

Treatment of the sample: about 20 received Ad26.COV2.S at low or high dose, single or two shots; five or six received placebo; per-sample allocation not given. Sampling was done on day 63 after the first vaccine or placebo injection. Assay used: immunoSEQ multiplex PCR; TCRdb lists only in-frame clones, some missing. Of a few hundred thousand clones in the sample, about nine tenths were seen once. Overall study results and limits: It was found that vaccine and placebo recipients had similar non-spike TCR breadth.

V dropped 6 bases and J dropped 1 base, with 4 bases sitting between them. This CDR3 comprises 12 residues. The germline V gene has CDR1 SQVTM and CDR2 ANQGSEA. The sample here was peripheral blood, taken in a trial of Ad26.COV2.S vaccine versus placebo. The chain carries TRBV29-1 and TRBJ2-6; D gene ambiguous. The source of this sequence is a person aged 18 to 65 who received the Ad26.COV2.S COVID-19 vaccine or a placebo. The DNA for the CDR3 is TGCAGCGTCGGATCTGGGGCCAACGTCCTGACTTTC. It encodes CSVGSGANVLTF.